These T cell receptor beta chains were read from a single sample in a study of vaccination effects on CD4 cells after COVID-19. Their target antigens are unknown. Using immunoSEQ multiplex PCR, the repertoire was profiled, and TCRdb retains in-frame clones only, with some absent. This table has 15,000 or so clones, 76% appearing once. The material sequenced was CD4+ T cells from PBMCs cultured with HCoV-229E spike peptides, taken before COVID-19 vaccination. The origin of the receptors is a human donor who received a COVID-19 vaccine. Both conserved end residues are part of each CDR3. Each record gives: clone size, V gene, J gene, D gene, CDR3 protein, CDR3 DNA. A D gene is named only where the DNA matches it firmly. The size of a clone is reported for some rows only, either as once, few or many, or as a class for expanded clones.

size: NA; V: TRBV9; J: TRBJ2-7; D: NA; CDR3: CASSVGAPGEYEQYF; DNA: TGTGCCAGCAGCGTAGGAGCTCCCGGGGAATACGAGCAGTACTTC
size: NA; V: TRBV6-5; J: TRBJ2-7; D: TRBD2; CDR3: CASSSLTSGTLYEQYF; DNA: TGTGCCAGCAGTTCCTTGACTAGCGGGACCCTCTACGAGCAGTACTTC
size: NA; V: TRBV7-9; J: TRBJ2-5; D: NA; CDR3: CASSLTSIRETQYF; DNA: TGTGCCAGCAGCTTAACCAGCATCCGAGAGACCCAGTACTTC
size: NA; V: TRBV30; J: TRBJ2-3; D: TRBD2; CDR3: CAWSVGLAGGIDTQYF; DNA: TGTGCCTGGAGTGTAGGACTAGCGGGGGGGATAGATACGCAGTATTTT
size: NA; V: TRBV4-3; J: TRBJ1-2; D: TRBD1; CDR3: CASSQDPTGINGYTF; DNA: TGCGCCAGCAGCCAGGACCCGACAGGGATCAATGGCTACACCTTC
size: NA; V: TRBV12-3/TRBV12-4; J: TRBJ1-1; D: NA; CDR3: CASSSPPVSIF; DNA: TGTGCCAGCAGTTCCCCCCCCGTGAGCATCTTT
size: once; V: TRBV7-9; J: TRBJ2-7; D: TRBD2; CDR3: CASSRAERGPYEQYF; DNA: TGTGCCAGCAGCCGTGCTGAGCGGGGTCCCTACGAGCAGTACTTC
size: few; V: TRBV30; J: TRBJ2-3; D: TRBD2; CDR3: CARTSGGTDTQYF; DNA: TGTGCCCGAACTAGCGGGGGCACAGATACGCAGTATTTT
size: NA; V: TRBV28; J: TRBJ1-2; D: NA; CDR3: CASSSGIYGYTF; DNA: TGTGCCAGCAGTTCGGGTATCTATGGCTACACCTTC
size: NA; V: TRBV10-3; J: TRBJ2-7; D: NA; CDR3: CAISEETYEQYF; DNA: TGTGCCATCAGTGAGGAAACTTACGAGCAGTACTTC
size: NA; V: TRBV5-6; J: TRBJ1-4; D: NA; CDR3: CASSLGREVEKLFF; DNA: TGTGCCAGCAGCTTAGGCAGGGAGGTTGAAAAACTGTTTTTT
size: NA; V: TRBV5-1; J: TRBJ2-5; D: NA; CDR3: CASSPSSVRRVETQYF; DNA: TGCGCCAGCAGCCCCTCTAGCGTACGGAGGGTGGAGACCCAGTACTTC
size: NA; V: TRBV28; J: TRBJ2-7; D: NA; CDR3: CASRSGQGVYEQYF; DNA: TGTGCCAGCAGGTCGGGACAAGGGGTCTACGAGCAGTACTTC
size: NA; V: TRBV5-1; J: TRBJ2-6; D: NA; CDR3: CASSPRGGGANVLTF; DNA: TGCGCCAGCAGCCCCAGGGGAGGGGGGGCCAACGTCCTGACTTTC
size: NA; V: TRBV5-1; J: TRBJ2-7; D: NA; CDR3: CASSLATKGGYEQYF; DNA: TGCGCCAGCAGCTTGGCGACGAAAGGGGGCTACGAGCAGTACTTC
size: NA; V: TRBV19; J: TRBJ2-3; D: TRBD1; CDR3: CASTRDRVADTQYF; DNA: TGTGCCAGTACAAGGGACAGGGTCGCAGATACGCAGTATTTT
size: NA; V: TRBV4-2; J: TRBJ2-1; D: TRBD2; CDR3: CASSPRTSGSSYNEQFF; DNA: TGTGCCAGCAGCCCGAGGACTAGCGGGAGCTCCTACAATGAGCAGTTCTTC
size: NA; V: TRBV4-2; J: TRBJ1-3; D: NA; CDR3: CASSYQGATAISGNTIYF; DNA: TGTGCCAGCAGCTACCAGGGTGCGACAGCAATTTCTGGAAACACCATATATTTT
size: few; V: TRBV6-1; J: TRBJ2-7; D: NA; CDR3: CASSEALGESYYEQYF; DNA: TGTGCCAGCAGTGAAGCGCTGGGGGAGTCGTACTACGAGCAGTACTTC
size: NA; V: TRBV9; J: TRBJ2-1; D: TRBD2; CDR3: CASSVVGGRARDEQFF; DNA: TGTGCCAGCAGCGTAGTTGGCGGGAGGGCCAGGGATGAGCAGTTCTTC
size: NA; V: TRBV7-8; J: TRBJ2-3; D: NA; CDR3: CASSPTGRTDTQYF; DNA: TGTGCCAGCAGCCCGACGGGTCGCACAGATACGCAGTATTTT
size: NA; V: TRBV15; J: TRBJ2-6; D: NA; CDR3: CATSRDSHRANVLTF; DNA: TGTGCCACCAGCAGAGACTCCCACCGGGCCAACGTCCTGACTTTC
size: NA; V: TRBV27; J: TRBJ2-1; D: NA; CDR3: CASSSDLTIYNEQFF; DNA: TGTGCCAGCAGTTCCGACCTAACAATCTACAATGAGCAGTTCTTC
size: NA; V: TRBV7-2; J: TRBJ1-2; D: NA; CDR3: CASSLERGFGYTF; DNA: TGTGCCAGCAGCTTAGAACGGGGGTTTGGCTACACCTTC
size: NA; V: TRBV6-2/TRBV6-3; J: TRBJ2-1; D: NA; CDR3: CASSYRNEQFF; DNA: TGTGCCAGCAGTTATAGGAATGAGCAGTTCTTC
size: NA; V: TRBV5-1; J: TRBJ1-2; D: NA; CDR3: CASSSSGDGYGYTF; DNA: TGCGCCAGCAGCTCCTCGGGAGACGGCTATGGCTACACCTTC
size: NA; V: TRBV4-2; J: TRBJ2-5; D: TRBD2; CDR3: CASSRSHGTSGETQYF; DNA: TGTGCCAGCAGCCGATCACATGGGACTAGCGGTGAGACCCAGTACTTC
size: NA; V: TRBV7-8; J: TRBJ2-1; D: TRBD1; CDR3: CASSLHRGRTDEQFF; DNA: TGTGCCAGCAGCCTTCACAGGGGGCGCACGGATGAGCAGTTCTTC
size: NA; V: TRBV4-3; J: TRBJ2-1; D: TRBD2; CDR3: CASSQRFRAGGRNEQFF; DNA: TGCGCCAGCAGCCAGAGGTTTAGGGCGGGGGGGCGCAATGAGCAGTTCTTC
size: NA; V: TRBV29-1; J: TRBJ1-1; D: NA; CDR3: CSGRAEGTEAFF; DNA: TGCAGCGGAAGGGCTGAGGGCACTGAAGCTTTCTTT
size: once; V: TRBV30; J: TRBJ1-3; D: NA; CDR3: CAWTSSVWDTIYF; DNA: TGTGCCTGGACTTCTTCAGTATGGGACACCATATATTTT
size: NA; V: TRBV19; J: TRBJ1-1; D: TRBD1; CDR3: CASSITGGGTEAFF; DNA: TGTGCCAGTAGTATCACAGGGGGCGGGACTGAAGCTTTCTTT
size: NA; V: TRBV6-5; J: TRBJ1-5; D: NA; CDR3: CASSYSHRHNQPQHF; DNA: TGTGCCAGCAGTTACTCCCACAGGCACAATCAGCCCCAGCATTTT
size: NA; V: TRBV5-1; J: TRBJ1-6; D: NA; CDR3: CASSRFESLGSPLHF; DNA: TGCGCCAGCAGTCGATTCGAAAGCTTGGGATCACCCCTCCACTTT
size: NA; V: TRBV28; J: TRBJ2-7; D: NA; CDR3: CASKTGTPNEQYF; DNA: TGTGCCAGTAAGACCGGGACTCCAAACGAGCAGTACTTC
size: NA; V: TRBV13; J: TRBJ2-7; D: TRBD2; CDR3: CASSPISTSGRTSYEQYF; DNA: TGTGCCAGCAGCCCGATTTCGACTAGCGGGAGGACCTCCTACGAGCAGTACTTC
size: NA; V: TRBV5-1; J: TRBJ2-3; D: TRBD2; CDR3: CASSVTSGPQGTQYF; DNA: TGCGCCAGCAGCGTGACTAGCGGTCCACAGGGTACGCAGTATTTT
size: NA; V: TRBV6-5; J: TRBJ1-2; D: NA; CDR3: CASGTPTGLDGYTF; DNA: TGTGCCAGTGGGACCCCGACAGGATTGGATGGCTACACCTTC
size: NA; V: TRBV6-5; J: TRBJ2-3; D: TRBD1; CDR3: CASSWGQASSTDTQYF; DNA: TGTGCCAGCAGTTGGGGACAGGCCTCTAGCACAGATACGCAGTATTTT
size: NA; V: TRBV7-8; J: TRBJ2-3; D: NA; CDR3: CASSRGRTDDTQYF; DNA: TGTGCCAGCAGCAGGGGGAGGACTGACGATACGCAGTATTTT
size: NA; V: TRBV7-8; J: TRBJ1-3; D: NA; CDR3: CASSSTSGNTIYF; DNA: TGTGCCAGCAGCTCGACCTCTGGAAACACCATATATTTT
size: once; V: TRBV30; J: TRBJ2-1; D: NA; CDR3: CAWSVTNEQFF; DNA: TGTGCCTGGAGTGTAACCAATGAGCAGTTCTTC
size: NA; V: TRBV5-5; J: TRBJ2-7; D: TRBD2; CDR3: CASSPLAGWEQYF; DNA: TGTGCCAGCAGCCCTCTAGCGGGATGGGAGCAGTACTTC
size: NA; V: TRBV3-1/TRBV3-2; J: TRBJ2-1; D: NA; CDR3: CASSRYNEQFF; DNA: TGTGCCAGCAGCCGATACAATGAGCAGTTCTTC
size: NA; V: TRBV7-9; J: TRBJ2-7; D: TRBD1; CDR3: CASRSFTGGRNEQYF; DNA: TGTGCCAGCAGATCCTTCACAGGGGGTAGGAACGAGCAGTACTTC
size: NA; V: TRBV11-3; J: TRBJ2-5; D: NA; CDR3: CASSLNLRETQYF; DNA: TGTGCCAGCAGCTTAAACTTGAGAGAGACCCAGTACTTC
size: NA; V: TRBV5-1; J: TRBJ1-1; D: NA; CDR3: CASSLGSWIRMNTEAFF; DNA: TGCGCCAGCAGCTTGGGGAGTTGGATAAGGATGAACACTGAAGCTTTCTTT
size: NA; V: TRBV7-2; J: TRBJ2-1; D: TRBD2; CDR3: CASITRGGSSNEQFF; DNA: TGTGCCAGCATTACGCGGGGGGGCAGTTCGAATGAGCAGTTCTTC
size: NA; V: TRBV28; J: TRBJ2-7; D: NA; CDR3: CASSFGGSGTYEQYF; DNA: TGTGCCAGCAGTTTCGGTGGTAGCGGAACCTACGAGCAGTACTTC
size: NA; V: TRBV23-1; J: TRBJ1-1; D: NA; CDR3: CARETSPGGTEAFF; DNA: TGCGCCAGGGAGACTTCGCCCGGGGGCACTGAAGCTTTCTTT
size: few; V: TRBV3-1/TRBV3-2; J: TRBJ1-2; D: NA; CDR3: CASSPDSLYGYTF; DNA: TGTGCCAGCAGCCCGGACAGCCTCTATGGCTACACCTTC
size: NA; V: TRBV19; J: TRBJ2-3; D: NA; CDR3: CASSIVEHTDTQYF; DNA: TGTGCCAGTAGTATAGTTGAGCACACAGATACGCAGTATTTT
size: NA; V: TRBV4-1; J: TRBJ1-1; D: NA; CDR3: CASSLLGMNTEAFF; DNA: TGCGCCAGCAGCCTCCTCGGCATGAACACTGAAGCTTTCTTT
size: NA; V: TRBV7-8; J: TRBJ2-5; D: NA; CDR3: CASSLDGAGETQYF; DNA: TGTGCCAGCAGCTTAGACGGGGCCGGGGAGACCCAGTACTTC
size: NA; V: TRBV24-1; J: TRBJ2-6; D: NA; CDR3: CATSDSWARTSSGANVLTF; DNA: TGTGCCACCAGTGATTCGTGGGCCAGGACCAGCTCTGGGGCCAACGTCCTGACTTTC
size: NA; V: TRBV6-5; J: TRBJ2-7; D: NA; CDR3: CASSHGAHYEQYF; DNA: TGTGCCAGCAGTCACGGGGCTCACTACGAGCAGTACTTC